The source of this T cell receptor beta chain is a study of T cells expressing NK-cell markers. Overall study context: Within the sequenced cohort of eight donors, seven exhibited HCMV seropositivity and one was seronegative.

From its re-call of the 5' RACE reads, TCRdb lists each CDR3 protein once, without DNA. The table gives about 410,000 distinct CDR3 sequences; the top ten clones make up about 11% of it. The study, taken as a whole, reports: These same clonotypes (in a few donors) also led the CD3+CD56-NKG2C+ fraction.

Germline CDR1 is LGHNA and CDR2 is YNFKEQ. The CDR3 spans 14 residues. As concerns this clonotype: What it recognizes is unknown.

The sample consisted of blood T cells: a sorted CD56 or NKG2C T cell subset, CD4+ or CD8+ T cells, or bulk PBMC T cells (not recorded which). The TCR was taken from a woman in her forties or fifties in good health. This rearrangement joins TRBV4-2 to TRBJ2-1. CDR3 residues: CASSQLPSSNEQFF.